This T cell receptor beta chain was sequenced during a study of OX40 agonist ivuxolimab in advanced cancers. Across the whole study: Partial responses were seen in three patients, one with hepatocellular carcinoma and two with cutaneous melanoma.

The table came from immunoSEQ multiplex PCR; TCRdb's copy has only in-frame clones and leaves some out. The table includes 75,000 to 80,000 clones, 94% detected once. The V gene's germline CDR1 is MGHRA and CDR2 YSYEKL. Deletions cut 1 base from V and 6 bases from J, with 4 bases between. The CDR3 loop spans 11 amino acids. The rearrangement uses TRBV4-1 and TRBJ2-7; no firm D call. The source of this sequence is an adult with an advanced solid tumor such as melanoma, head and neck, liver or kidney cancer. This sample comprised CD4+ or CD8+ T cells sorted from blood, obtained in a trial of the OX40 agonist ivuxolimab. This CDR3 is CASSQGLEQYF. CDR3 nucleotide sequence: TGCGCCAGCAGCCAAGGTCTCGAGCAGTACTTC.